The 21 T cell receptor beta chains listed next were all sequenced from one sample in a study of T cell changes during pregnancy in multiple sclerosis. Produced via immunoSEQ multiplex PCR; TCRdb's table is partial and in-frame only. The sample yields over 70,000 clones, roughly 92% seen once. The specimen comprised peripheral blood, sampled in the third trimester of pregnancy. Receptors were obtained from a female donor in good health, enrolled as a control in a pregnancy study.

The chain couples TRBV23-1 to TRBJ1-2; no clear D. TRBV23-1 is marked as an open reading frame, function uncertain. Trimming pared 2 bases from V and 5 bases from J, leaving 12 bases between. This CDR3 is built from 14 residues. CDR3 DNA sequence: TGCGCCAGCAGTCAACCGGACTGGTTTTATGGCTACACCTTC. Amino acids: CASSQPDWFYGYTF.

This sequence joins TRBV4-1 and TRBJ2-5; possible D gene TRBD1, 6 bases. Looked up from germline, CDR1 is MGHRA and CDR2 is YSYEKL. V was shortened by 2 bases and J by 2 bases, with 9 bases between the two germline ends. The CDR3 spans 14 residues. CDR3 DNA: TGCGCCAGCAGCCAAACAGGGCTTCAAGAGACCCAGTACTTC. It codes for CASSQTGLQETQYF.

The genes are TRBV10-3 and TRBJ1-4, with 7 bases that match TRBD1. CDR3 length equals 17 residues. Germline V gives CDR1 ENHRY, CDR2 SYGVKD. V shed 3 bases, J shed 5 bases, and the junction held 12 bases outside the gene matches. The CDR3 here is CAISDLFSGTVNEKLFF. CDR3 coding DNA: TGTGCCATCAGTGACCTGTTCTCCGGGACAGTCAATGAAAAACTGTTTTTT.

V usage is TRBV5-1 and J usage is TRBJ1-4; 8 nucleotides agree with TRBD1. Looked up from germline, CDR1 is SGHRS and CDR2 is YFSETQ. V lost 0 bases, J lost 6 bases, and 4 bases stayed unmatched. The CDR3 contains 15 residues. The CDR3 nucleotides read TGCGCCAGCAGCTTGGAATCAGGGGGCGATGAAAAACTGTTTTTT. Encoded protein: CASSLESGGDEKLFF.

V gene TRBV4-1 combines with J gene TRBJ2-5, with D perhaps TRBD2 (5 bases). CDR3 length equals 13 residues. V lost 1 base and J lost 4, with 7 bases in between. Germline CDR1 is MGHRA and CDR2 is YSYEKL. The CDR3 region has the DNA TGCGCCAGCAGCCAAGGAGGAGGAGAGACCCAGTACTTC. Translated: CASSQGGGETQYF.

The J gene is TRBJ1-2, the V gene TRBV27; no firm D call. Trimming stripped 2 bases from V and 6 bases from J, with 13 bases between. In germline, CDR1 is MNHEY, CDR2 SMNVEV (reference sequence). This CDR3 is 14 amino acids long. In nucleotides, the CDR3 is TGTGCCAGCAGTTTAGAGGGAAGGATCCATGGCTACACCTTC. Translating it yields CASSLEGRIHGYTF.

The rearrangement uses TRBV4-1 and TRBJ1-3, with D possibly TRBD1 on 6 matching bases. Germline V gene lookup returns CDR1 MGHRA and CDR2 YSYEKL. Trimming pared 0 bases from V and 11 bases from J, leaving 14 bases between. The CDR3 contains 14 residues. The CDR3 DNA reads TGCGCCAGCAGCCAAGATCGCCAGGGGCTACCCATATATTTT. Translating it yields CASSQDRQGLPIYF.

This clone occurred a few times. This chain links TRBV19 with TRBJ1-5, with a tentative D call TRBD1 (5 bases). Germline-derived CDR1 and CDR2 are LNHDA and SQIVND (reference sequence). This CDR3 spans 16 amino acids. V was shortened by 6 bases and J by 1 base, with 16 bases between the two germline ends. In DNA form, the CDR3 reads TGTGCCAGTAGCTTGGGACCTCGGGGGAGCAATCAGCCCCAGCATTTT. Translated, it gives CASSLGPRGSNQPQHF.

This clone appeared once. The chain combines TRBV15 with TRBJ2-7; the D is unclear. This CDR3 region has 11 residues. Germline assignment: CDR1 LNHNV and CDR2 YYDKDF (reference sequence). With 3 bases removed from V and 3 bases from J, the gap between germline ends came to 3 bases. CDR3 residues: CATSSHYEQYF. DNA of the CDR3: TGTGCCACCAGCAGCCACTACGAGCAGTACTTC.

The gene calls are TRBV27 and TRBJ1-2; D unresolved. The CDR3 has 14 amino acids. Germline V lookup: CDR1 MNHEY, CDR2 SMNVEV (reference sequence). Trimming shortened V by 3 bases and J by 5 bases, and 13 bases separated the two germline ends. CDR3 loop: CASSFGRVGYGYTF. CDR3 sequence (DNA): TGTGCCAGCAGTTTCGGGCGGGTAGGTTATGGCTACACCTTC.

The chain combines TRBV19 with TRBJ2-7; the match to TRBD1 covers 7 bases. V shed 4 bases, J shed 3 bases, and the junction held 3 bases outside the gene matches. Germline V lookup: CDR1 LNHDA, CDR2 SQIVND (reference sequence). The CDR3 has 13 residues. The CDR3 region has the DNA TGTGCCAGTAGTAATGACAGGGACTACGAGCAGTACTTC. It yields the protein CASSNDRDYEQYF.

V and J are TRBV28 and TRBJ1-1, with TRBD1 as a possible D gene (6 bases). V lost 6 bases to trimming and J lost 0 bases, with 11 bases between them. Germline CDR1 reads MDHEN; CDR2 reads SYDVKM. This CDR3 spans 14 amino acids. CDR3 in amino acids: CASRPGQLNTEAFF. DNA of the CDR3: TGTGCCAGCAGACCAGGACAGTTGAACACTGAAGCTTTCTTT.

This sequence joins TRBV5-4 and TRBJ1-4, with D possibly being TRBD1 (6 bases). V was clipped by 7 bases and J by 3 bases, with 13 bases between them. Germline CDR1 reads SGHNT; CDR2 reads YYREEE (reference sequence). CDR3 length: 14 amino acids. In nucleotides, the CDR3 is TGTGCCAGCCAAAAGGACAGCGCTAATGAAAAACTGTTTTTT. This codes for CASQKDSANEKLFF.

The V and J genes are TRBV29-1 and TRBJ2-3; TRBD1 agrees at 11 bases. J gave up 4 bases and V 3 bases, and 9 bases lay outside the gene matches. Per germline, CDR1 SQVTM and CDR2 ANQGSEA. This CDR3 spans 16 amino acids. The CDR3 DNA follows: TGCAGCGTTGATGGGACGGACAGGGGGCGGCCAGATACGCAGTATTTT. Residues: CSVDGTDRGRPDTQYF.

V and J are TRBV7-9 and TRBJ2-7; D uncertain. In germline, CDR1 is SEHNR, CDR2 FQNEAQ (reference sequence). This CDR3 is 14 amino acids long. V gave up 4 bases and J gave up 6 bases, with 16 bases separating them. DNA for the CDR3: TGTGCCAGCAGCTCCGTCCAACATGGTCCCGAGCAGTACTTC. Its translation: CASSSVQHGPEQYF.

The chain couples TRBV6-1 to TRBJ2-1; TRBD2 agrees at 8 bases. Looked up from germline, CDR1 is MNHNS and CDR2 is SASEGT. Trimming removed 9 bases from V and 7 bases from J; junction bases left unmatched: 14. This CDR3 is 15 amino acids long. CDR3 loop: CASGSGAGGSNEQFF. CDR3 DNA sequence: TGTGCCAGTGGCTCAGGGGCGGGGGGAAGTAATGAGCAGTTCTTC.

The CDR3 DNA reads as TGTGCCAGCAGAGGGACTAGCGGTCTCAATGAGCAGTTCTTC. Translating gives CASRGTSGLNEQFF. This sequence joins TRBV2 and TRBJ2-1; 11 positions agree with TRBD2. Germline loops: CDR1 SNHLY, CDR2 FYNNEI. This CDR3 region has 14 residues. With 6 bases clipped from V and 6 bases from J, the junction kept 4 bases outside the gene matches. The whole variable domain, filled in from reference TRBV2 and TRBJ2-1, reads EPEVTQTPSHQVTQMGQEVILRCVPISNHLYFYWYRQILGQKVEFLVSFYNNEISEKSEIFDDQFSVERPDGSNFTLKIRSTKLEDSAMYFCASRGTSGLNEQFFGPGTRLTVL.

This clone was recorded only once. J is TRBJ1-6 and V is TRBV18; 7 positions agree with TRBD1. Germline lookup yields CDR1 KGHSH and CDR2 LQKENI. This CDR3 region has 15 residues. With V trimmed by 1 base and J by 5 bases, 2 bases remained unmatched. The CDR3 region is CASSPQGANNSPLHF. DNA for the CDR3: TGTGCCAGCTCACCACAGGGGGCAAATAATTCACCCCTCCACTTT.

This chain connects TRBV19 to TRBJ2-1, with D unclear. This CDR3 spans 14 amino acids. Germline CDR1 LNHDA, CDR2 SQIVND (reference sequence). V lost 6 bases to trimming and J lost 0 bases, with 9 bases between them. The CDR3 DNA is TGTGCCAGTAGCGGTTCTAGCTCCTACAATGAGCAGTTCTTC. Translation gives CASSGSSSYNEQFF. The entire variable domain, with the rest obtained from reference TRBV19 and TRBJ2-1, is as follows: DGGITQSPKYLFRKEGQNVTLSCEQNLNHDAMYWYRQDPGQGLRLIYYSQIVNDFQKGDIAEGYSVSREKKESFPLTVTSAQKNPTAFYLCASSGSSSYNEQFFGPGTRLTVL.

This CDR3 reads CASSKERGSGYLQETQYF. The DNA of the CDR3 is TGTGCCAGCAGCAAAGAAAGGGGTAGCGGGTACCTCCAAGAGACCCAGTACTTC. This chain uses TRBV21-1 with TRBJ2-5; the table gives TRBD2 as D, unverified against the DNA. TRBV21-1 is assigned pseudogene status. This CDR3 has 18 residues.

The J gene is TRBJ2-3, the V gene TRBV7-9; 13 bases align to TRBD2. Per the germline V gene, CDR1 is SEHNR and CDR2 is FQNEAQ (reference sequence). Trimming removed 3 bases from V and 1 base from J; junction bases left unmatched: 7. The CDR3 is made up of 18 amino acids. The CDR3 region has the DNA TGTGCCAGCAGCTTTGGACTAGCGGGAGAGGGGGGCACAGATACGCAGTATTTT. Amino acids: CASSFGLAGEGGTDTQYF.